What follows are 12 T cell receptor beta chains derived from one specimen sequenced in a study of CD8 T cells in Susac syndrome. An input of roughly 0.45 to 1 ug of RNA was subjected to reverse transcription using random hexamers. A single record per CDR3 protein comes from TCRdb applying MiXCR to the immunoSEQ multiplex PCR reads. The data contain some 400,000 distinct CDR3 sequences, roughly 85% of them seen just once; the ten biggest clones take up 0.09% to 0.15%. The sequencing sample was made of CD8+ T cells from PBMCs. The receptors stem from a human donor with multiple sclerosis.

V is TRBV12-3 or TRBV12-4 and J is TRBJ1-1; no clear D gene. This CDR3 has 13 residues. V dropped 3 bases and J dropped 4 bases, with 9 bases sitting between them. The CDR3 DNA reads as TGTGCCAGCAGTTTCGGGATAGGCACTGAAGCTTTCTTT. Its protein is CASSFGIGTEAFF.

This clonotype was observed a handful of times. V is TRBV18 and J is TRBJ2-7; D not resolved. Between the trimmed V and J ends, which lost 5 bases and 2 bases, there was a span of 7 bases. This CDR3 has 12 amino acids. CDR1 is KGHSH and CDR2 is LQKENI in the germline V gene. CDR3 region: CASSVSPYEQYF. In DNA form, the CDR3 reads TGTGCCAGCTCAGTCTCCCCCTACGAGCAGTACTTC.

This clonotype occurred a few times. This rearrangement joins TRBV12-3 or TRBV12-4 to TRBJ2-1; D unclear. Trimming took 3 bases from V and 0 from J, leaving 9 bases between them. The CDR3 extends over 15 amino acids. The CDR3 region is CASSLGLDSYNEQFF. The CDR3 region has the DNA TGTGCCAGCAGTTTGGGCCTGGACTCCTACAATGAGCAGTTCTTC.

The rearrangement links TRBV30 to TRBJ2-1; TRBD2 matches 12 bases. The CDR3 has 17 residues. The J segment lost 7 bases and the V segment lost 3 bases, leaving 13 bases of the junction unmatched. Germline V gene sequence: CDR1 GTSNPN, CDR2 SVGIG (reference sequence). CDR3 coding DNA: TGTGCCTGGAGATTCGGGGCTAGCGGGAGGGCCAGGAATGAGCAGTTCTTC. Amino acids: CAWRFGASGRARNEQFF.

The chain combines TRBV12-3 or TRBV12-4 with TRBJ2-5; 16 bases align to TRBD2. The CDR3 totals 16 residues. The ends lost 4 bases at V and 5 bases at J; junction bases unmatched: 4. The CDR3 nucleotides are TGTGCCAGCAGTTCGGGACTAGCGGGAGGGAGTGAGACCCAGTACTTC. Protein product: CASSSGLAGGSETQYF.

This clonotype was seen a few times. The chain carries TRBV5-1 and TRBJ2-3; TRBD2 agrees at 9 bases. CDR1 is SGHRS, CDR2 YFSETQ, per germline. This CDR3 has 14 residues. V shed 5 bases and J 6 bases; nucleotides not matched to a gene: 7. CDR3 nucleotide sequence: TGCGCCAGCAGTCTAGCGGGGCGAGGCGATACGCAGTATTTT. Protein product: CASSLAGRGDTQYF. The full variable domain, with the rest looked up from reference TRBV5-1 and TRBJ2-3, is KAGVTQTPRYLIKTRGQQVTLSCSPISGHRSVSWYQQTPGQGLQFLFEYFSETQRNKGNFPGRFSGRQFSNSRSEMNVSTLELGDSALYLCASSLAGRGDTQYFGPGTRLTVL.

This clonotype was seen a handful of times. The chain joins TRBV6-1 to TRBJ2-7, with 7 bases matching TRBD1. The V gene's germline CDR1 is MNHNS and CDR2 SASEGT. V lost 6 bases to trimming and J lost 0 bases; unmatched junction nucleotides: 11. There are 16 residues in the CDR3. CDR3 in DNA: TGTGCCAGCAGCGCCTGGGACAGCCAGTCCTCCTACGAGCAGTACTTC. Translated, it gives CASSAWDSQSSYEQYF.

Points on this clonotype: The junction departs from germline at one end; a sequencing error may be responsible. This chain uses TRBV5-5 with TRBJ2-1, with D possibly matching TRBD2 (5 bases). The CDR3 runs to 15 residues. The germline V gene encodes CDR1 SGHKS and CDR2 YYEKEE (reference sequence). The CDR3 region is CASSLEAGGYTEQFF. CDR3 DNA sequence: TGTGCCAGCAGCTTGGAGGCCGGCGGGTACACTGAGCAGTTCTTC.

The chain couples TRBV7-2 to TRBJ2-1; 7 nucleotides match TRBD2. Losses at the gene ends were 3 bases for V and 8 bases for J; bases not matched to a gene: 16. The CDR3 runs to 17 residues. CDR1 and CDR2 (germline): SGHTA, FQGNSA. The CDR3 sequence is CASSFGLEVWSPDEQFF. The CDR3 nucleotides are TGTGCCAGCAGCTTTGGACTAGAGGTTTGGTCCCCCGATGAGCAGTTCTTC.

CDR3 region: CASSLAPGLKTYEQYF. The CDR3 DNA sequence: TGTGCCAGCAGTCTAGCGCCGGGACTAAAGACTTACGAGCAGTACTTC. The chain uses TRBV27 and TRBJ2-7, with TRBD2 identical over 7 bases. The CDR3 sequence is 16 residues long. Germline CDR1 MNHEY, CDR2 SMNVEV (reference sequence). V shed 5 bases and J 4 bases; nucleotides not matched to a gene: 14.

V is TRBV2 and J is TRBJ1-5; no firm D call. From germline, CDR1 is SNHLY and CDR2 FYNNEI. The length of the CDR3 is 15 residues. Trimming pared 4 bases from V and 4 bases from J, leaving 14 bases between. The CDR3 loop reads CASSVMETVNQPQHF. The CDR3 nucleotides read TGTGCCAGCAGTGTTATGGAGACGGTTAATCAGCCCCAGCATTTT.

This chain links TRBV29-1 with TRBJ2-7; 7 nucleotides match TRBD2. The CDR3 contains 14 residues. The V gene end was trimmed by 3 bases and the J gene end by 3 bases; junction bases not matched to a gene: 8. From germline, CDR1 is SQVTM and CDR2 ANQGSEA. The CDR3 DNA reads as TGCAGCGTTGAGACTAGCAGGACCGACTACGAGCAGTACTTC. Amino acid sequence: CSVETSRTDYEQYF.